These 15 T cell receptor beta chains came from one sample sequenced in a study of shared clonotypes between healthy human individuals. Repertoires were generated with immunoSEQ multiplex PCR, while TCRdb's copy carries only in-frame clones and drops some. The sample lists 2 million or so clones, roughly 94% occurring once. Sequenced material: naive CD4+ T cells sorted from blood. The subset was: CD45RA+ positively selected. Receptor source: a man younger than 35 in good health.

DNA of the CDR3: TGTGCCAGCGAGAGGGTCCCCTACGAGCAGTACTTC. Amino acids: CASERVPYEQYF. The chain uses TRBV2 and TRBJ2-7; maybe TRBD2 (5 bases). Germline values: CDR1 SNHLY, CDR2 FYNNEI. V was cut by 8 bases and J by 2 bases, with 10 bases left in between. CDR3 length: 12 amino acids.

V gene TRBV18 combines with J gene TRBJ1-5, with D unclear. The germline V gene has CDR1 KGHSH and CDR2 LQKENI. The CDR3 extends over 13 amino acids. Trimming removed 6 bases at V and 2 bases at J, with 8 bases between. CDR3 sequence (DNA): TGTGCCAGCTCGCGGGATGGCAATCAGCCCCAGCATTTT. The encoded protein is CASSRDGNQPQHF.

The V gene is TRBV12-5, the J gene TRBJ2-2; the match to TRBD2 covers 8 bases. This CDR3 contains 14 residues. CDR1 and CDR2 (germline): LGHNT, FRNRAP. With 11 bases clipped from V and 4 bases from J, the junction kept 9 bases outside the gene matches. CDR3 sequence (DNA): TGTGCTGTCTTGACTAGCGCGAGCACCGGGGAGCTGTTTTTT. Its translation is CAVLTSASTGELFF.

The CDR3 loop reads CASSQSGPNNEQFF. Written as DNA, the CDR3 is TGCGCCAGCAGTCAGAGCGGTCCGAACAATGAGCAGTTCTTC. This sequence joins TRBV10-1 and TRBJ2-1; tentatively, D is TRBD2 (5 bases). CDR1 is WNHNN, CDR2 SYGVQD, per germline (reference sequence). The CDR3 is made up of 14 amino acids. Trimming stripped 5 bases from V and 5 bases from J, with 13 bases between.

The CDR3 nucleotides read TGTGCCAGCAGCTTAAGGGGGGACATGAACACTGAAGCTTTCTTT. Its translation: CASSLRGDMNTEAFF. The V call is TRBV7-3, the J call TRBJ1-1; TRBD1 might be the D (6 bases). Trimming removed 1 base at V and 0 bases at J, with 9 bases between. The CDR3 has 15 amino acids. Germline-derived CDR1 and CDR2 are SGHTA and FQGTGA.

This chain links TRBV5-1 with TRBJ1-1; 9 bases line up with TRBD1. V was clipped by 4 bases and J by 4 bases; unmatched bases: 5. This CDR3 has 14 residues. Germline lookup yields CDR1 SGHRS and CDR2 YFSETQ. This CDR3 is CASSPGQGPTEAFF. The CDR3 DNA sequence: TGCGCCAGCAGCCCGGGACAGGGACCCACTGAAGCTTTCTTT.

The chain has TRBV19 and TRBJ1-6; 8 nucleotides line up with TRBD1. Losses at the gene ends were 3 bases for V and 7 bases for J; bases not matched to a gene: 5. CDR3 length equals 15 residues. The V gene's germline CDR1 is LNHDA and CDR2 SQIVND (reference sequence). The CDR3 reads CASSMDRVRNSPLHF. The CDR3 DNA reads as TGTGCCAGTAGTATGGACAGGGTGAGAAATTCACCCCTCCACTTT.

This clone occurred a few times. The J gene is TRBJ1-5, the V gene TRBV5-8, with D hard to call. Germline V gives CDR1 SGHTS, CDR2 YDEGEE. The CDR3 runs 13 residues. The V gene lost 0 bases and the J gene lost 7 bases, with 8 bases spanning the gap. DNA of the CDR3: TGTGCCAGCAGCTTGGAGCCTGTACAGCCCCAGCATTTT. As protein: CASSLEPVQPQHF.

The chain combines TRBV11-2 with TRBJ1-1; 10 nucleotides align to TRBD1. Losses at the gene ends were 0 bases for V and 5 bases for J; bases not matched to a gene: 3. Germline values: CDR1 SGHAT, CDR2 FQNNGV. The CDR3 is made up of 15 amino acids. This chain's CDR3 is CASSLEGQGRTEAFF. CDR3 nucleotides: TGTGCCAGCAGCTTAGAGGGACAGGGGAGGACTGAAGCTTTCTTT.

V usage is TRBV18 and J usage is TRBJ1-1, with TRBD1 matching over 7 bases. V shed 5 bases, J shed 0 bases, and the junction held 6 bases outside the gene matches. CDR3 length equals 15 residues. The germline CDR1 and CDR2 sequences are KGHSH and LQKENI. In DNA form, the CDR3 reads TGTGCCAGCTCAGCCGGGACAGACATGAACACTGAAGCTTTCTTT. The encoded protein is CASSAGTDMNTEAFF.

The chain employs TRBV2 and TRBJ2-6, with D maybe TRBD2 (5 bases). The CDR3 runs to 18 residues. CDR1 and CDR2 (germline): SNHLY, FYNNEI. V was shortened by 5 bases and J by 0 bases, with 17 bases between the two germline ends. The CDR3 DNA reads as TGTGCCAGCAGTTGGAGCGGACTGGCATTCTCTGGGGCCAACGTCCTGACTTTC. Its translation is CASSWSGLAFSGANVLTF.

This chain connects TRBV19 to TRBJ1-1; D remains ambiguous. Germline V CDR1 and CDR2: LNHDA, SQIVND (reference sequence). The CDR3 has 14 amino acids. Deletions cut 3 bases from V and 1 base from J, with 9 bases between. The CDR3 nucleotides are TGTGCCAGTAGTATCGCGGGGAGGAACACTGAAGCTTTCTTT. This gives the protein CASSIAGRNTEAFF. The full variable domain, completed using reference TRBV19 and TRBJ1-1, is DGGITQSPKYLFRKEGQNVTLSCEQNLNHDAMYWYRQDPGQGLRLIYYSQIVNDFQKGDIAEGYSVSREKKESFPLTVTSAQKNPTAFYLCASSIAGRNTEAFFGQGTRLTVV.

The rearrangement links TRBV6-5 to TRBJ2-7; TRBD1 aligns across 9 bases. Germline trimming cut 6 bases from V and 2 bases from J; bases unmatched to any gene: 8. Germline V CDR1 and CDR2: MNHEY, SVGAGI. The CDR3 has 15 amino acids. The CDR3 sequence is CASSAGQGGTYEQYF. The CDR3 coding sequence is TGTGCCAGCAGCGCGGGACAGGGAGGGACCTACGAGCAGTACTTC.

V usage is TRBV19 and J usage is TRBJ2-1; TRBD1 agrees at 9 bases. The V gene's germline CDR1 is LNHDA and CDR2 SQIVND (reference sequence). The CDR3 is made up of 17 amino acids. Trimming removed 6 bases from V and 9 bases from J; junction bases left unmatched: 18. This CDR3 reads CASRRFFGTGLITEQFF. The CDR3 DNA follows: TGTGCCAGTAGGAGGTTCTTTGGGACAGGGTTGATCACTGAGCAGTTCTTC.

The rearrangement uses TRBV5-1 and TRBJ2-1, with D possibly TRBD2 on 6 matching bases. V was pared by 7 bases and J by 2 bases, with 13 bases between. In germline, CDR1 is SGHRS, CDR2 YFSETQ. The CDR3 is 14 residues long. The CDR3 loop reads CASFAGNPYNEQFF. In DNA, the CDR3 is TGCGCCAGCTTTGCGGGGAACCCCTACAATGAGCAGTTCTTC.